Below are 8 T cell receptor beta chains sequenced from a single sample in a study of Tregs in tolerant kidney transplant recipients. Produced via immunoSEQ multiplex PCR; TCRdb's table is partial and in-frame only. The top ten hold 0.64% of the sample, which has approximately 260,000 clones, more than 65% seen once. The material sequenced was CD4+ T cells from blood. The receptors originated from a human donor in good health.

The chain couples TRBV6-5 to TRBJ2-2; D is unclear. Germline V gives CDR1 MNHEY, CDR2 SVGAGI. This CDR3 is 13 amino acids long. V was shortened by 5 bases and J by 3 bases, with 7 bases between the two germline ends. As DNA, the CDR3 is TGTGCCAGCAGTGGTGGGGACACCGGGGAGCTGTTTTTT. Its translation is CASSGGDTGELFF.

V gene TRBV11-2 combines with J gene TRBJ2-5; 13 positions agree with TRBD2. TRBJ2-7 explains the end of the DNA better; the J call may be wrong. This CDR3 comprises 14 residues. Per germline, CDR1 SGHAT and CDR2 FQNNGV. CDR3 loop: CASSSGLAGVEQYF. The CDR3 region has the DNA TGTGCCAGCAGCTCTGGACTAGCGGGAGTCGAGCAGTACTTC.

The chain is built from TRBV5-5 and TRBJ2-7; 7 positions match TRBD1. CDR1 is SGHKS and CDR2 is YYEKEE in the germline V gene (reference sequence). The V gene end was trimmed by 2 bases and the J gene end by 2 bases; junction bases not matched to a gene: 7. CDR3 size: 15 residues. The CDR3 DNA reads TGTGCCAGCAGCTTTCACGGGACAGACCCCTACGAGCAGTACTTC. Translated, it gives CASSFHGTDPYEQYF. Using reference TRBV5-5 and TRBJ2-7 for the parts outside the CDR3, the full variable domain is DAGVTQSPTHLIKTRGQQVTLRCSPISGHKSVSWYQQVLGQGPQFIFQYYEKEERGRGNFPDRFSARQFPNYSSELNVNALLLGDSALYLCASSFHGTDPYEQYFGPGTRLTVT.

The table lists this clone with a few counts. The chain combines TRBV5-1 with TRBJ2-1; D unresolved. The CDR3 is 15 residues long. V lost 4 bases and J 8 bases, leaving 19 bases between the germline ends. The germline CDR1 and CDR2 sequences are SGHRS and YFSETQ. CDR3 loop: CASSASPSPSDEQFF. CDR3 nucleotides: TGCGCCAGCAGCGCCTCCCCGAGCCCCTCAGATGAGCAGTTCTTC.

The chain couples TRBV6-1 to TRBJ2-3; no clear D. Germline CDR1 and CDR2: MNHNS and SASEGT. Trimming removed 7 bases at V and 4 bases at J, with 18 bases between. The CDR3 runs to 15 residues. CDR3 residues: CASKAKGLEADTQYF. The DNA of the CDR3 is TGTGCCAGCAAGGCAAAGGGTCTAGAGGCAGATACGCAGTATTTT.

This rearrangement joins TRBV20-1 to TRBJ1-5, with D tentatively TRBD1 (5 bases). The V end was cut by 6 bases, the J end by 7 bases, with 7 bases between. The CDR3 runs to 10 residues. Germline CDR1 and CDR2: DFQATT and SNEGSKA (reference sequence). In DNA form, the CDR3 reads TGCAGTGCAGGGGAACAGCCCCAGCATTTT. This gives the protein CSAGEQPQHF.

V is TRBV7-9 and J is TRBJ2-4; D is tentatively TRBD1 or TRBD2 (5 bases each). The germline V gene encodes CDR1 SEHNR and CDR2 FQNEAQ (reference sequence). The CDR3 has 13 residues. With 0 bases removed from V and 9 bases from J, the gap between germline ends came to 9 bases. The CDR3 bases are TGTGCCAGCAGCTTAGCGTTGGGGACCATTCAGTACTTC. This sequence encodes CASSLALGTIQYF.

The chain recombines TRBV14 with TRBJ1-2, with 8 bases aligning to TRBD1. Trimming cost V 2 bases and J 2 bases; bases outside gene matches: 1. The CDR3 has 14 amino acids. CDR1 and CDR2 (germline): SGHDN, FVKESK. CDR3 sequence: CASSQQGANYGYTF. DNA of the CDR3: TGTGCCAGCAGCCAACAGGGGGCAAACTATGGCTACACCTTC.